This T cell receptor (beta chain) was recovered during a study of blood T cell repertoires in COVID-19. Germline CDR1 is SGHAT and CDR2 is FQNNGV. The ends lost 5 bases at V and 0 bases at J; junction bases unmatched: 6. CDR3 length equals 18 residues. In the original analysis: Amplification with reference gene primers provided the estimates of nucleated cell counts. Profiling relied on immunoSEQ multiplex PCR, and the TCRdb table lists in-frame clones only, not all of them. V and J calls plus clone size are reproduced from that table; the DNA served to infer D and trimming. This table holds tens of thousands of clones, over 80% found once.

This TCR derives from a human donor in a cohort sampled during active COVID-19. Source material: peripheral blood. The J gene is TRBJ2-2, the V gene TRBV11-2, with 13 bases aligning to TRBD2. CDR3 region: CASSTPGLAGPNTGELFF. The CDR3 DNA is TGTGCCAGCAGCACCCCGGGACTAGCGGGGCCGAACACCGGGGAGCTGTTTTTT.